Presented here are 11 T cell receptor beta chains from one specimen sequenced in a study of T cells in Graves' hyperthyroidism and ophthalmopathy. Amplification targeted TCR beta CDR3 regions from RNA transcripts. The HTBI primer set was used in a first-round RT-PCR of the TCR CDR3. Each CDR3 protein is one row after TCRdb ran MiXCR on the multiplex PCR reads. The data show under 750,000 distinct CDR3 sequences, around 20% seen once. The specimen was blood. These receptors all stem from a woman aged 45-65 years with Graves' hyperthyroidism that later progressed to Graves' ophthalmopathy.

The V gene is TRBV5-4, the J gene TRBJ2-7; TRBD2 aligns across 10 bases. From germline, CDR1 is SGHNT and CDR2 YYREEE (reference sequence). The CDR3 has 15 residues. V dropped 0 bases and J dropped 1; count of bases not matched to a gene: 1. For the CDR3, the DNA is TGTGCCAGCAGCTTGGAACTAGCGGGATCCTACGAGCAGTACTTC. Residues: CASSLELAGSYEQYF. The full variable domain, its missing parts supplied by reference TRBV5-4 and TRBJ2-7, is ETGVTQSPTHLIKTRGQQVTLRCSSQSGHNTVSWYQQALGQGPQFIFQYYREEENGRGNFPPRFSGLQFPNYSSELNVNALELDDSALYLCASSLELAGSYEQYFGPGTRLTVT.

This clonotype was detected only a few times. The chain couples TRBV2 to TRBJ2-2; TRBD2 agrees at 9 bases. CDR1 and CDR2 from the germline V gene are SNHLY and FYNNEI. The ends lost 7 bases at V and 2 bases at J; junction bases unmatched: 8. The CDR3 contains 16 residues. CDR3: CASTNPSGANTGELFF. For the CDR3, the DNA is TGTGCCAGCACCAACCCTAGCGGGGCCAACACCGGGGAGCTGTTTTTT.

This clonotype was counted once. An end of the junction differs from the germline gene, which may be a read error. V usage is TRBV18 and J usage is TRBJ2-7, with D unclear. The CDR3 sequence is 13 residues long. The germline V gene has CDR1 KGHSH and CDR2 LQKENI. DNA of the CDR3: TGTGCCGGCTCCCTGACGGCCTCCTACGAGCAGTACTTC. It codes for CAGSLTASYEQYF.

This clonotype was counted many times. The chain carries TRBV11-1 and TRBJ2-1; 13 nucleotides match TRBD2. The CDR3 runs 15 residues. CDR1 and CDR2 (germline): SGHAT, FQDESV (reference sequence). V lost 5 bases to trimming and J lost 6 bases; unmatched junction nucleotides: 4. The CDR3 nucleotides read TGTGCCAGCAGCCACACTAGCGGGGGGGGCAATGAGCAGTTCTTC. Amino acids: CASSHTSGGGNEQFF.

This rearrangement joins TRBV13 to TRBJ2-3; D unclear. Trimming pared 1 base from V and 4 bases from J, leaving 6 bases between. Germline loops: CDR1 PRHDT, CDR2 FYEKMQ (reference sequence). The CDR3 contains 13 residues. The CDR3 coding sequence is TGTGCCAGCAGCTTAGATCTGTCAGATACGCAGTATTTT. Translating gives CASSLDLSDTQYF.

V usage is TRBV19 and J usage is TRBJ2-7; possibly TRBD1 for D (5 bases). The CDR3 is made up of 13 amino acids. CDR1 is LNHDA, CDR2 SQIVND, per germline (reference sequence). V lost 3 bases, J lost 6 bases, and 12 bases lay in between. CDR3 loop: CASSIQGKGEQYF. CDR3 coding DNA: TGTGCCAGTAGTATCCAGGGAAAGGGCGAGCAGTACTTC.

The V call is TRBV11-2, the J call TRBJ2-5; the D is unclear. CDR3 length equals 14 residues. With 5 bases removed from V and 1 base from J, the gap between germline ends came to 11 bases. Germline V gene sequence: CDR1 SGHAT, CDR2 FQNNGV. CDR3 in amino acids: CASSPQRPQETQYF. CDR3 DNA: TGTGCCAGCAGCCCCCAAAGGCCCCAAGAGACCCAGTACTTC. Variable domain in full (rest from reference TRBV11-2 and TRBJ2-5): EAGVAQSPRYKIIEKRQSVAFWCNPISGHATLYWYQQILGQGPKLLIQFQNNGVVDDSQLPKDRFSAERLKGVDSTLKIQPAKLEDSAVYLCASSPQRPQETQYFGPGTRLLVL.

The chain is built from TRBV7-6 and TRBJ1-5; no clear D gene. V shed 1 base and J shed 3 bases, with 7 bases lying between them. This CDR3 region has 14 residues. Germline CDR1 and CDR2: SGHVS and FNYEAQ. The DNA for the CDR3 is TGTGCCAGCAGCTTAGGACCGACCAATCAGCCCCAGCATTTT. Encoded protein: CASSLGPTNQPQHF. Combining the CDR3 with reference TRBV7-6 and TRBJ1-5 gives the whole variable domain GAGVSQSPRYKVTKRGQDVALRCDPISGHVSLYWYRQALGQGPEFLTYFNYEAQQDKSGLPNDRFSAERPEGSISTLTIQRTEQRDSAMYRCASSLGPTNQPQHFGDGTRLSIL.

This clonotype appeared many times. The chain links TRBV11-2 to TRBJ2-7; 8 nucleotides agree with TRBD2. Germline values: CDR1 SGHAT, CDR2 FQNNGV. The CDR3 has 15 amino acids. Trimming cost V 5 bases and J 5 bases; bases outside gene matches: 11. The CDR3 nucleotides read TGTGCCAGCAGCCAGGGGCGGGGGGCGTACGACGAGCAGTACTTC. Protein product: CASSQGRGAYDEQYF. The full variable domain, its missing parts supplied by reference TRBV11-2 and TRBJ2-7, is EAGVAQSPRYKIIEKRQSVAFWCNPISGHATLYWYQQILGQGPKLLIQFQNNGVVDDSQLPKDRFSAERLKGVDSTLKIQPAKLEDSAVYLCASSQGRGAYDEQYFGPGTRLTVT.

J is TRBJ2-2 and V is TRBV6-1; D gene uncertain. Germline CDR1 and CDR2: MNHNS and SASEGT. V lost 8 bases and J 3 bases, leaving 16 bases between the germline ends. CDR3 length: 15 amino acids. In DNA form, the CDR3 reads TGTGCCAGCGGGCCAGAGCCCTTTTACACCGGGGAGCTGTTTTTT. It specifies CASGPEPFYTGELFF.

This clonotype was found many times. The chain couples TRBV18 to TRBJ1-2; D gene uncertain. The CDR3 has 14 residues. V was trimmed by 3 bases and J by 5 bases, leaving 13 bases between them. CDR1 and CDR2 (germline): KGHSH, LQKENI. The CDR3 reads CASSPRDWEYGYTF. The CDR3 DNA reads as TGTGCCAGCTCACCGCGAGACTGGGAGTATGGCTACACCTTC.